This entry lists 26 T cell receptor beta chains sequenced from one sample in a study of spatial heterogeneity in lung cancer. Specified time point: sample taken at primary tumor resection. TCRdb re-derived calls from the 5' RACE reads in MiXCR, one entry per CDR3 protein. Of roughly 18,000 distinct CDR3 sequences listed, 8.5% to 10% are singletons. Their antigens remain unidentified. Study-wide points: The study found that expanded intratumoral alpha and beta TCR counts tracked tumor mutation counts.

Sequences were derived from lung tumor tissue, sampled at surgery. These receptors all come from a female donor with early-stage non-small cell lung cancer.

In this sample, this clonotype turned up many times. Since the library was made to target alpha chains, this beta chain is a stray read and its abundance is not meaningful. The chain's CDR3 is CASSLDLTGGGQPQHF. The CDR3 DNA sequence: TGTGCCAGCAGCCTCGACCTGACAGGGGGGGGTCAGCCCCAGCATTTT. V is TRBV7-2 and J is TRBJ1-5; 9 bases are shared with TRBD1. The V and J ends lost 5 bases and 6 bases, in that order; junction bases with no gene match: 11. The CDR3 runs 16 residues. In germline, CDR1 is SGHTA, CDR2 FQGNSA.

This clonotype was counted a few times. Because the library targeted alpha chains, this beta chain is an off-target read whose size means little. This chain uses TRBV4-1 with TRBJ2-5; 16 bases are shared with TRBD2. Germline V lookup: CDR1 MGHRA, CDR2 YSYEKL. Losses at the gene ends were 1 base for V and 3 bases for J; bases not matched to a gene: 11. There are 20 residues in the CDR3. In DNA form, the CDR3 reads TGCGCCAGCAGCCAAGTAAAGGCCGGGACTAGCGGGGGGGCCGAAGAGACCCAGTACTTC. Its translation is CASSQVKAGTSGGAEETQYF.

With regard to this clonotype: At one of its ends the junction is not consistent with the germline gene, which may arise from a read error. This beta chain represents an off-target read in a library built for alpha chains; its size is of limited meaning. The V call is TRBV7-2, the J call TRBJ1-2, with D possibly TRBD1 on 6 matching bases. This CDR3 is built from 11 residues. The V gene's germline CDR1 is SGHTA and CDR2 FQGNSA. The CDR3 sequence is CASSSYRDYIF. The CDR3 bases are TGTGCCAGCAGCTCGTACAGGGACTACATCTTC.

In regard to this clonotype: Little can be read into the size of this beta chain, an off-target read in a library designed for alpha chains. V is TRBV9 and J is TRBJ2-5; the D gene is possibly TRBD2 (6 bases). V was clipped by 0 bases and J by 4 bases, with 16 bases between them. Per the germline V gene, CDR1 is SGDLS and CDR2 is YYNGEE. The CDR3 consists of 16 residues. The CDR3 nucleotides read TGTGCCAGCAGCGTAGCTGGGGCGGAGGGCGGAGAGACCCAGTACTTC. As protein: CASSVAGAEGGETQYF.

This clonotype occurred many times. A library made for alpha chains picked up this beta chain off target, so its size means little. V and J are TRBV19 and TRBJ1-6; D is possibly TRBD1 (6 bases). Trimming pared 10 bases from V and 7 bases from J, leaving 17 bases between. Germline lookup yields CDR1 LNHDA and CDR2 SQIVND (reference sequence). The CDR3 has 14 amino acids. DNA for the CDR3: TGTGCCACCGCGAGGGGGGAGGAGAATTCACCCCTCCACTTT. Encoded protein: CATARGEENSPLHF.

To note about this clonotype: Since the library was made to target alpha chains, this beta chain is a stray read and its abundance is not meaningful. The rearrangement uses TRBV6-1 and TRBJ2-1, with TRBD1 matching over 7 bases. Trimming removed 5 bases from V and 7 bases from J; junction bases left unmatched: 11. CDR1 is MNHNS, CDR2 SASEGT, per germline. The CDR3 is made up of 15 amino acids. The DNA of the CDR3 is TGTGCCAGCAGTTCCCCGGGACAGTTCAGAAATGAGCAGTTCTTC. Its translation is CASSSPGQFRNEQFF.

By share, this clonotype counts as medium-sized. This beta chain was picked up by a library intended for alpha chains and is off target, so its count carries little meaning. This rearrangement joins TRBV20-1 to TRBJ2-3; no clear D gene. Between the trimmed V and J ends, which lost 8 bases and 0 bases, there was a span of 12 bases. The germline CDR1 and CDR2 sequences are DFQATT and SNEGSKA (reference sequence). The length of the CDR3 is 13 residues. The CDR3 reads CSPKDPSTDTQYF. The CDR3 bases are TGCAGTCCAAAGGACCCGAGCACAGATACGCAGTATTTT.

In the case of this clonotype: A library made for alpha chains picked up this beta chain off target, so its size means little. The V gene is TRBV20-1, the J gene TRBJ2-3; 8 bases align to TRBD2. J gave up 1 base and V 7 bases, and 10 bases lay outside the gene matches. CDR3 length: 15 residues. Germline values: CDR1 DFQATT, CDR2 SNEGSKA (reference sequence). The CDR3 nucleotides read TGCAGTGAAACGATAAGCGGGGGCCGCACAGATACGCAGTATTTT. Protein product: CSETISGGRTDTQYF.

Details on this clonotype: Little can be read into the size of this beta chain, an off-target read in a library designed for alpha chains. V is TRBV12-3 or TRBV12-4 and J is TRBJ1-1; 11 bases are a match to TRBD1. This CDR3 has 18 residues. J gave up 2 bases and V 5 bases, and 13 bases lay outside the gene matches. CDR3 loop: CASSNPYPGQGVNTEAFF. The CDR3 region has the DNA TGTGCCAGCAGTAATCCGTACCCGGGACAGGGGGTCAACACTGAAGCTTTCTTT.

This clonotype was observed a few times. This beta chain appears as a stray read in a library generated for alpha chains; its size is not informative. The CDR3 spells CASSSWGRSGANVLTF. In nucleotides, the CDR3 is TGTGCCAGCAGTAGTTGGGGGCGCTCTGGGGCCAACGTCCTGACTTTC. This chain connects TRBV28 to TRBJ2-6; a weak D match, TRBD1 (6 bases). Trimming pared 5 bases from V and 0 bases from J, leaving 11 bases between. The CDR3 loop spans 16 amino acids. Germline V lookup: CDR1 MDHEN, CDR2 SYDVKM.

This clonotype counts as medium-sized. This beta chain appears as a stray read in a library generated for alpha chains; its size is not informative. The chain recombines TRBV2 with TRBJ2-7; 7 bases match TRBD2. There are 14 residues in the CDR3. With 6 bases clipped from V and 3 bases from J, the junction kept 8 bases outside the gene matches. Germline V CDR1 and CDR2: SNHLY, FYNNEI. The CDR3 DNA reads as TGTGCCAGCAGCCGCCAAGCGGGAAGCTACGAGCAGTACTTC. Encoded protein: CASSRQAGSYEQYF.

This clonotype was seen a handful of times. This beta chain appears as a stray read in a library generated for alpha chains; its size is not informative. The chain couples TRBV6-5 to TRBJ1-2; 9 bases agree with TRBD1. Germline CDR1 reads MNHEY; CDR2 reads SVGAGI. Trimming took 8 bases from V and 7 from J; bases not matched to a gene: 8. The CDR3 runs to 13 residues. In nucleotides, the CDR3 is TGTGCCAGCGCCGGGACAGGGAGGAGTGGCTACACCTTC. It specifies CASAGTGRSGYTF.

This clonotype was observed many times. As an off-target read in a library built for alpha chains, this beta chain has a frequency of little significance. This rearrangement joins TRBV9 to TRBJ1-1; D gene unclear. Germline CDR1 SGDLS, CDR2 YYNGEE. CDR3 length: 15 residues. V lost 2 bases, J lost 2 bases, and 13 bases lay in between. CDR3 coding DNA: TGTGCCAGCAGCGTCGGCACGCTGGGTAACACTGAAGCTTTCTTT. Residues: CASSVGTLGNTEAFF.

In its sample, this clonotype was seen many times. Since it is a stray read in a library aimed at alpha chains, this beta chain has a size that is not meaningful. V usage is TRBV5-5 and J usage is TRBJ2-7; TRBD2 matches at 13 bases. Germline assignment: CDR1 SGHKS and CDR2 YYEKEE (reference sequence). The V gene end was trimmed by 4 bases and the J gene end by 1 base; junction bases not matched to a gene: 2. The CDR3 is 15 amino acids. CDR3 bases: TGTGCCAGCAGCGAGGGACTAGCGGGGTCCTACGAGCAGTACTTC. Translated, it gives CASSEGLAGSYEQYF.

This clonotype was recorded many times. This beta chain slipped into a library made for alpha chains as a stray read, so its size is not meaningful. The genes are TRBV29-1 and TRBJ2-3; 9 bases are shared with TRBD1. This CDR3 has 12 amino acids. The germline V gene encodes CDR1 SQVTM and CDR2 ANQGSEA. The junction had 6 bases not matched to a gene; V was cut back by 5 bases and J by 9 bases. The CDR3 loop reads CSVSTGQGTQYF. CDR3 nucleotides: TGCAGCGTTTCTACCGGACAGGGGACGCAGTATTTT.

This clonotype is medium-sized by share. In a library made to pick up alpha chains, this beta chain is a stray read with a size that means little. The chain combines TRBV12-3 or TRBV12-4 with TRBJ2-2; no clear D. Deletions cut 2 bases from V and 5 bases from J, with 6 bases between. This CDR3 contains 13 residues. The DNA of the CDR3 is TGTGCCAGCAGTTTATCCCTTACCGGGGAGCTGTTTTTT. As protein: CASSLSLTGELFF.

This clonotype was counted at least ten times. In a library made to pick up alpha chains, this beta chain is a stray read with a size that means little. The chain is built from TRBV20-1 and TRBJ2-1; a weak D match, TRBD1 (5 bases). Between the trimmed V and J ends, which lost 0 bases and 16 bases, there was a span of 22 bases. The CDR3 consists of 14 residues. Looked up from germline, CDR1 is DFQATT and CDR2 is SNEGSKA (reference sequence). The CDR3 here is CSARDPSVQDKLFF. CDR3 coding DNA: TGCAGTGCTAGAGATCCTTCTGTACAGGACAAGCTTTTCTTC.

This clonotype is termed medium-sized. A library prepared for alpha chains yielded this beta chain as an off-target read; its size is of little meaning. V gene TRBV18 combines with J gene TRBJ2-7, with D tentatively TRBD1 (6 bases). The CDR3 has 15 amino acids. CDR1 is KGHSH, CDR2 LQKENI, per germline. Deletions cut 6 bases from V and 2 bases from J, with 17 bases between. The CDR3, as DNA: TGTGCCAGCTCGCTCGGAGGACAGAGTACCTACGAGCAGTACTTC. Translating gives CASSLGGQSTYEQYF.

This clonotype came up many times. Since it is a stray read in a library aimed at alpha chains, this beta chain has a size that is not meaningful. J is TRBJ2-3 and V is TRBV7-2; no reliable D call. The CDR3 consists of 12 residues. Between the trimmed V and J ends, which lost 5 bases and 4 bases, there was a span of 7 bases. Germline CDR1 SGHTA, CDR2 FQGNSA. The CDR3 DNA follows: TGTGCCAGCAGCAGGGATGCAGATACGCAGTATTTT. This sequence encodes CASSRDADTQYF.

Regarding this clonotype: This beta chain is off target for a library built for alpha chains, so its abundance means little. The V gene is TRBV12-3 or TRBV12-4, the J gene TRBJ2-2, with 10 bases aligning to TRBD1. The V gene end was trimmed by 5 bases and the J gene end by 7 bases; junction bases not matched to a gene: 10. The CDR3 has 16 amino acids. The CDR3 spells CASSLGDRGLGGELFF. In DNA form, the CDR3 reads TGTGCCAGCAGTCTGGGCGACAGGGGGCTTGGCGGGGAGCTGTTTTTT.

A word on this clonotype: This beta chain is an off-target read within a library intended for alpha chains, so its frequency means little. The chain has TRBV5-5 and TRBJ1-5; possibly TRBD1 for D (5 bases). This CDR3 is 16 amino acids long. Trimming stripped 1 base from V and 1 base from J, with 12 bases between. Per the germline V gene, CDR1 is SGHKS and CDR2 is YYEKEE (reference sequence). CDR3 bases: TGTGCCAGCAGCTTGCGCGGGGACGGAAGCAATCAGCCCCAGCATTTT. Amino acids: CASSLRGDGSNQPQHF. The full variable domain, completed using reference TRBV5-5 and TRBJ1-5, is DAGVTQSPTHLIKTRGQQVTLRCSPISGHKSVSWYQQVLGQGPQFIFQYYEKEERGRGNFPDRFSARQFPNYSSELNVNALLLGDSALYLCASSLRGDGSNQPQHFGDGTRLSIL.

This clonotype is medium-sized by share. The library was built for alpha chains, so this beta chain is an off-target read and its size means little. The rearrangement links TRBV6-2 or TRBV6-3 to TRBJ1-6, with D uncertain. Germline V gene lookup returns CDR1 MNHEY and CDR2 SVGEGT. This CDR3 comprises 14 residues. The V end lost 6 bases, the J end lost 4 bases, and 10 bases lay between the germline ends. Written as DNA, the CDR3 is TGTGCCAGCAGGAAGGCGCCATATAATTCACCCCTCCACTTT. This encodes CASRKAPYNSPLHF.

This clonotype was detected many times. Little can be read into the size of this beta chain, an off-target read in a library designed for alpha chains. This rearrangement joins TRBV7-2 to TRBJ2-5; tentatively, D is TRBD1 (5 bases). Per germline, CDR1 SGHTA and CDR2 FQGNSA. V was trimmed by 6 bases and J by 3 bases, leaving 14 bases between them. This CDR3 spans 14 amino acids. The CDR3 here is CASSAGMREETQYF. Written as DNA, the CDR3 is TGTGCCAGCAGTGCAGGGATGCGCGAAGAGACCCAGTACTTC.

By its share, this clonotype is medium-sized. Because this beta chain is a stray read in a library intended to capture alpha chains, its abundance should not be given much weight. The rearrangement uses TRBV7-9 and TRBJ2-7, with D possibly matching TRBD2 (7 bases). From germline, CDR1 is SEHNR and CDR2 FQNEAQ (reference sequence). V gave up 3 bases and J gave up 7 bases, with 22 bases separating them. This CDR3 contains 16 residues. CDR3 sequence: CASSLNSGGALSEQYF. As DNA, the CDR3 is TGTGCCAGCAGCTTGAATTCGGGGGGCGCATTATCGGAGCAGTACTTC.

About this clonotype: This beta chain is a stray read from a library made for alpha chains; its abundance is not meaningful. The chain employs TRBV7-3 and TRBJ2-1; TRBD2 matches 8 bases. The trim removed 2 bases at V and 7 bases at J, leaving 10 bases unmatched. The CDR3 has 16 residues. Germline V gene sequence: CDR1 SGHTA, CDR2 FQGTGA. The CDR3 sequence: CASSLGLAGLRNEQFF. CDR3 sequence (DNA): TGTGCCAGCAGCTTAGGTCTAGCGGGCCTGAGGAATGAGCAGTTCTTC. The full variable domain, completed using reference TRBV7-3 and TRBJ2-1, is GAGVSQTPSNKVTEKGKYVELRCDPISGHTALYWYRQSLGQGPEFLIYFQGTGAADDSGLPNDRFFAVRPEGSVSTLKIQRTERGDSAVYLCASSLGLAGLRNEQFFGPGTRLTVL.

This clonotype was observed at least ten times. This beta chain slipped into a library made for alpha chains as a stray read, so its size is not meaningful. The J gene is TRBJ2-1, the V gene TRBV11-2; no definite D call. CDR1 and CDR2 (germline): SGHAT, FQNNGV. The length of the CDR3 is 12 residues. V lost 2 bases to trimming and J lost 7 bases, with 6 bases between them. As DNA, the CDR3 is TGTGCCAGCAGCTTACTTAGAAATGAGCAGTTCTTC. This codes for CASSLLRNEQFF.